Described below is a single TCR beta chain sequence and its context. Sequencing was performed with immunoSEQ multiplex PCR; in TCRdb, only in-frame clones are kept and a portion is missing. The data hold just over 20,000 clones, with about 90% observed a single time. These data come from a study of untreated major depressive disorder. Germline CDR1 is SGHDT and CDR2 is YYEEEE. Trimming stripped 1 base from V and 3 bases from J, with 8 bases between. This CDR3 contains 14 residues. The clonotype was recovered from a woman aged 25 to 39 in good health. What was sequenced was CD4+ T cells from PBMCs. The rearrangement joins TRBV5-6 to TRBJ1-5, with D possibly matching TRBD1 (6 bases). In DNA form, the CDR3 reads TGTGCCAGCAGCTTGCGGGGGCCCAATCAGCCCCAGCATTTT. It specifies CASSLRGPNQPQHF.